Following are 16 T cell receptor beta chains from one sample sequenced in a study of cytotoxic CD8 clonotypes in ibrutinib-treated CLL. Some clones are missing from TCRdb's copy, which holds only in-frame ones; the method was immunoSEQ multiplex PCR. The table shows some 200,000 clones, with about two thirds occurring only once. The starting material was PBMCs, obtained after 24 months of ibrutinib treatment. These receptors all come from a human donor with chronic lymphocytic leukemia.

The sample holds a few counts of this clone. The rearrangement joins TRBV5-5 to TRBJ2-1; a weak D match, TRBD2 (6 bases). This CDR3 comprises 16 residues. Germline V gives CDR1 SGHKS, CDR2 YYEKEE (reference sequence). V lost 7 bases and J 5 bases, leaving 22 bases between the germline ends. CDR3 nucleotides: TGTGCCAGCGGAGGGAACTTCAAGCGGGCTAACAATGAGCAGTTCTTC. Protein: CASGGNFKRANNEQFF.

The J gene is TRBJ2-5, the V gene TRBV4-2; D gene unclear. Germline V lookup: CDR1 LGHNA, CDR2 YNFKEQ. The CDR3 runs 17 residues. Between the trimmed V and J ends, which lost 3 bases and 0 bases, there was a span of 17 bases. As DNA, the CDR3 is TGTGCCAGCAGCCACCCTTACCCGGGCCCAGACCAAGAGACCCAGTACTTC. This encodes CASSHPYPGPDQETQYF.

The rearrangement links TRBV27 to TRBJ2-7, with 7 bases identical to TRBD1. V was pared by 2 bases and J by 2 bases, with 3 bases of the junction left unmatched. Germline CDR1 reads MNHEY; CDR2 reads SMNVEV (reference sequence). The CDR3 is 14 amino acids. CDR3: CASSLKGAAYEQYF. The CDR3 DNA reads TGTGCCAGCAGTTTAAAGGGGGCTGCCTACGAGCAGTACTTC.

This chain connects TRBV5-1 to TRBJ2-7, with TRBD2 identical over 15 bases. CDR1 SGHRS and CDR2 YFSETQ come from the germline V gene. The junction had 9 bases not matched to a gene; V was cut back by 3 bases and J by 5 bases. The CDR3 has 17 amino acids. The CDR3 loop is CASSSRTSGRASHEQYF. Here the CDR3 DNA reads TGCGCCAGCAGCTCGAGGACTAGCGGGAGGGCTAGTCACGAGCAGTACTTC.

The V call is TRBV28, the J call TRBJ2-7, with 10 bases fitting TRBD2. From germline, CDR1 is MDHEN and CDR2 SYDVKM. This CDR3 is 15 amino acids long. Losses at the gene ends were 5 bases for V and 3 bases for J; bases not matched to a gene: 7. The CDR3 nucleotides read TGTGCCAGCAGTGGTGGCACTAGCGGGATCTACGAGCAGTACTTC. Protein sequence: CASSGGTSGIYEQYF.

There are a few counts of this clone. Written as DNA, the CDR3 is TGTGCCTGGAGTCCTTCGACGGTGGGTGAAGCTTTCTTT. It codes for CAWSPSTVGEAFF. The chain employs TRBV30 and TRBJ1-1; D is unresolved. Germline loops: CDR1 GTSNPN, CDR2 SVGIG (reference sequence). The length of the CDR3 is 13 residues. Trimming took 2 bases from V and 7 from J, leaving 14 bases between them. Full variable domain (missing parts from reference TRBV30 and TRBJ1-1): SQTIHQWPATLVQPVGSPLSLECTVEGTSNPNLYWYRQAAGRGLQLLFYSVGIGQISSEVPQNLSASRPQDRQFILSSKKLLLSDSGFYLCAWSPSTVGEAFFGQGTRLTVV.

The chain is built from TRBV6-5 and TRBJ2-3; 9 bases fit TRBD2. Germline CDR1 is MNHEY and CDR2 is SVGAGI. The CDR3 extends over 15 amino acids. V gave up 6 bases and J gave up 2 bases; unmatched junction bases: 6. CDR3 region: CASRLGLANTDTQYF. The CDR3 nucleotides read TGTGCCAGCAGGTTAGGACTAGCGAACACAGATACGCAGTATTTT.

V is TRBV5-4 and J is TRBJ2-5, with 7 bases lining up with TRBD2. This CDR3 spans 15 amino acids. Germline-derived CDR1 and CDR2 are SGHNT and YYREEE (reference sequence). Unmatched junction bases numbered 3, after V lost 1 base and J lost 0 bases. The CDR3 DNA sequence: TGTGCCAGCAGCTTGAATAGCGGGCACCAAGAGACCCAGTACTTC. The encoded protein is CASSLNSGHQETQYF. Drawing the rest from reference TRBV5-4 and TRBJ2-5, the complete variable domain is ETGVTQSPTHLIKTRGQQVTLRCSSQSGHNTVSWYQQALGQGPQFIFQYYREEENGRGNFPPRFSGLQFPNYSSELNVNALELDDSALYLCASSLNSGHQETQYFGPGTRLLVL.

The gene calls are TRBV11-2 and TRBJ2-5; D is uncertain. The V gene's germline CDR1 is SGHAT and CDR2 FQNNGV. Trimming left V 5 bases short and J 5 bases short, with 12 bases between. The CDR3 extends over 13 amino acids. The CDR3 DNA reads as TGTGCCAGCAGCCACCTCGCGGAGGAGACCCAGTACTTC. It codes for CASSHLAEETQYF.

The chain carries TRBV5-1 and TRBJ2-5, with D perhaps matching TRBD2 (6 bases). The CDR3 length is 19 residues. The germline V gene has CDR1 SGHRS and CDR2 YFSETQ. Trimming cost V 1 base and J 3 bases, with 25 bases left between them. CDR3: CASSLRGLRIVGDEETQYF. The CDR3 DNA reads as TGCGCCAGCAGCTTGCGGGGGTTGCGAATTGTGGGGGATGAAGAGACCCAGTACTTC.

The rearrangement uses TRBV5-1 and TRBJ1-5; no firm D call. Germline V CDR1 and CDR2: SGHRS, YFSETQ. The germline V and J ends were trimmed by 0 bases and 3 bases, with 4 bases remaining between them. This CDR3 has 13 residues. Written as DNA, the CDR3 is TGCGCCAGCAGCTTGGATGTCAATCAGCCCCAGCATTTT. Protein sequence: CASSLDVNQPQHF.

This clone was counted a few times. The chain couples TRBV5-6 to TRBJ2-1; perhaps TRBD1 as D (5 bases). Germline V gene sequence: CDR1 SGHDT, CDR2 YYEEEE. The CDR3 extends over 11 amino acids. V dropped 4 bases and J dropped 12 bases, with 11 bases sitting between them. The CDR3 is CASSTGRLQFF. The CDR3 nucleotides read TGTGCCAGCAGCACAGGACGTCTGCAGTTCTTC.

J is TRBJ1-5 and V is TRBV7-2; D unresolved. CDR1 is SGHTA and CDR2 is FQGNSA in the germline V gene. Deletions cut 1 base from V and 1 base from J, with 20 bases between. The CDR3 sequence is 19 residues long. The CDR3 DNA sequence: TGTGCCAGCAGCTTAGGTATGGCGGGAGGAGGGCTAAGCAATCAGCCCCAGCATTTT. Protein sequence: CASSLGMAGGGLSNQPQHF.

The V and J genes are TRBV10-2 and TRBJ1-2; D not resolved. This CDR3 contains 14 residues. Germline CDR1 and CDR2: WSHSY and SAAADI. The V end was cut by 8 bases, the J end by 4 bases, with 17 bases between. The CDR3 DNA is TGCGCCAGCGTCGCTAGGGATCTCCGCTATGGCTACACCTTC. Translation gives CASVARDLRYGYTF.

As regards this clone: The junction shows a germline mismatch at one end, possibly a read error. The V and J genes are TRBV7-7 and TRBJ1-4; TRBD1 matches 9 bases. The V gene's germline CDR1 is SSHAT and CDR2 FNYEAQ (reference sequence). This CDR3 region has 13 residues. CDR3 amino acids: CASSLDRGEKLFF. Here the CDR3 DNA reads TGTGCTAGCAGCTTGGACAGGGGTGAAAAACTGTTTTTT.

This clone was picked up one time. The junction shows a germline mismatch at one end, possibly a read error. The V gene is TRBV5-4, the J gene TRBJ2-3; D is perhaps TRBD1 (6 bases). This CDR3 is built from 17 residues. In germline, CDR1 is SGHNT, CDR2 YYREEE (reference sequence). The CDR3 here is CASSQGGSLRLPDTQYF. CDR3 DNA sequence: TGCGCCAGCAGCCAAGGGGGATCACTCAGGCTCCCAGATACGCAGTATTTT.